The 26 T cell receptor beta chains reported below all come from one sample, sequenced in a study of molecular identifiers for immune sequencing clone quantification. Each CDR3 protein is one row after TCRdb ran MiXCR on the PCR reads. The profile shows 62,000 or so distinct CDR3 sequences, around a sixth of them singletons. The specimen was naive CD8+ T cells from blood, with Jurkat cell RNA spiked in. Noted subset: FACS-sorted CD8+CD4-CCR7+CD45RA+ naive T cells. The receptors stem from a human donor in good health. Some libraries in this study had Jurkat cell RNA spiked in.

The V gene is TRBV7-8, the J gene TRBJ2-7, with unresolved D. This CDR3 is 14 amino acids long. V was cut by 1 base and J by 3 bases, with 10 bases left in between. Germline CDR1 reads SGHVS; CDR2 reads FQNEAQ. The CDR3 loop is CASSLGAAVYEQYF. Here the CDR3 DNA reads TGTGCCAGCAGCTTAGGGGCGGCGGTCTACGAGCAGTACTTC.

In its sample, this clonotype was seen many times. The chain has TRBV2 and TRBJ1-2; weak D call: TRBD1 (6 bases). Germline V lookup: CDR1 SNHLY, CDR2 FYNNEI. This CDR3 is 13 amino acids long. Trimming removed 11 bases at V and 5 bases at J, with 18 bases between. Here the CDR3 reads CAGYRDISYGYTF. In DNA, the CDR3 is TGTGCCGGATACCGGGACATCTCTTATGGCTACACCTTC.

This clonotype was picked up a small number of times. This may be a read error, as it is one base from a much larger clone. CDR3 nucleotides: TGCCGTGCTAGAGATTTCCAGCGGGAGGAGGTCGAGCAGTACTTC. Translating gives CRARDFQREEVEQYF. The rearrangement links TRBV20-1 to TRBJ2-7; 9 nucleotides align to TRBD2. The germline gives CDR1 DFQATT, CDR2 SNEGSKA (reference sequence). The length of the CDR3 is 15 residues.

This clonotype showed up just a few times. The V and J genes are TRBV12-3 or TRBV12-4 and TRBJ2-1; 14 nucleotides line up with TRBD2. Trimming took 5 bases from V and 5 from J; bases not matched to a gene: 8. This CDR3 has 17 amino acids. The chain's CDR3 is CASSGRLAGGHHNEQFF. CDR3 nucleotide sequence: TGTGCCAGCAGTGGCCGACTAGCGGGAGGGCACCACAATGAGCAGTTCTTC.

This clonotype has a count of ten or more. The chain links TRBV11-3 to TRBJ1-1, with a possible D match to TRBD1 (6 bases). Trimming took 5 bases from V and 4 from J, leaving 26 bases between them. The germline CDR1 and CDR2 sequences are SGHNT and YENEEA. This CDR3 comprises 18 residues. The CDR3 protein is CASSPALSTGGMGTEAFF. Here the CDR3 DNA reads TGTGCCAGCAGCCCCGCCCTATCGACAGGAGGGATGGGCACTGAAGCTTTCTTT.

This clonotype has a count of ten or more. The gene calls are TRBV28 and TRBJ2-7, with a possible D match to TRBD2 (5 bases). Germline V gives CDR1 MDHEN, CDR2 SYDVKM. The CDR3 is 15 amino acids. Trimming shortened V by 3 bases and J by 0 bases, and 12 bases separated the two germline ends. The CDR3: CASSLGVRSSYEQYF. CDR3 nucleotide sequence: TGTGCCAGCAGTTTGGGAGTTAGGAGCTCCTACGAGCAGTACTTC. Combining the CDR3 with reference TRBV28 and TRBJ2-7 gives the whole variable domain DVKVTQSSRYLVKRTGEKVFLECVQDMDHENMFWYRQDPGLGLRLIYFSYDVKMKEKGDIPEGYSVSREKKERFSLILESASTNQTSMYLCASSLGVRSSYEQYFGPGTRLTVT.

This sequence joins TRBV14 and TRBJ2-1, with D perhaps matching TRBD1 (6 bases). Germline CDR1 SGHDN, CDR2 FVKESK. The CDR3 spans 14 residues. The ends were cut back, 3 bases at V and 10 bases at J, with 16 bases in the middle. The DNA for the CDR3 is TGTGCCAGCAGCCAGCAGGGGCTACTTCGAGAGCAGTTCTTC. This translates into CASSQQGLLREQFF.

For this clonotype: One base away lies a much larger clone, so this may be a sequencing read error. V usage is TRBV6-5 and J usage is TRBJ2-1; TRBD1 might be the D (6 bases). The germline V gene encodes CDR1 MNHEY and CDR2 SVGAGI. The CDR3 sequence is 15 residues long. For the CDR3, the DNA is TGTGCCAACAGTCTCAGGGACACCGTGCCCAATGAGCAGTTCTTC. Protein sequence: CANSLRDTVPNEQFF.

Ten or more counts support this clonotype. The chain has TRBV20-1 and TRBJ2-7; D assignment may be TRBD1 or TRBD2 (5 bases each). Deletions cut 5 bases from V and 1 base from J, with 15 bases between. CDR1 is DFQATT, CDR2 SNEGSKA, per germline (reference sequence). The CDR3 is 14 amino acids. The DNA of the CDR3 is TGCAGTGCTTTATGGGGGAAGTTTTCCTACGAGCAGTACTTC. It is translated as CSALWGKFSYEQYF.

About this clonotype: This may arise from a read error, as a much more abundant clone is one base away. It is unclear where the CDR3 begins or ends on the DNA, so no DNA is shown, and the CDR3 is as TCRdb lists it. The CDR3 reads CSVGAGAETQHF. This chain uses TRBV29-1 with TRBJ2-5; TRBD2 was called by the table and not checked on the DNA. The CDR3 length equals 12 residues, ends included. Germline V lookup: CDR1 SQVTM, CDR2 ANQGSEA.

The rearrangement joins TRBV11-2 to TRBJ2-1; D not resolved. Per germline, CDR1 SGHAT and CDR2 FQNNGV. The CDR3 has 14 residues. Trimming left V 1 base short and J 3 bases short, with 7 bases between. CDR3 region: CASSLGVFYNEQFF. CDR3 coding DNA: TGTGCCAGCAGCTTAGGTGTCTTCTACAATGAGCAGTTCTTC.

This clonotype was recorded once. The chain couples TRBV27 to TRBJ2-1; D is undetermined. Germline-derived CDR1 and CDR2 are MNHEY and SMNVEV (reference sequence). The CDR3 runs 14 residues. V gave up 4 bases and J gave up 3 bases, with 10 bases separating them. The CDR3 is CASSSASIYNEQFF. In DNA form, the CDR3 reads TGTGCCAGCAGTTCCGCTAGTATCTACAATGAGCAGTTCTTC.

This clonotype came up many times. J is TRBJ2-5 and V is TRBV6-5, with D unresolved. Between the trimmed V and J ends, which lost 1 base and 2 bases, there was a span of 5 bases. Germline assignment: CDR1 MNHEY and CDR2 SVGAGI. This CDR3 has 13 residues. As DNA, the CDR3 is TGTGCCAGCAGTTACTACGGGCAAGAGACCCAGTACTTC. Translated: CASSYYGQETQYF.

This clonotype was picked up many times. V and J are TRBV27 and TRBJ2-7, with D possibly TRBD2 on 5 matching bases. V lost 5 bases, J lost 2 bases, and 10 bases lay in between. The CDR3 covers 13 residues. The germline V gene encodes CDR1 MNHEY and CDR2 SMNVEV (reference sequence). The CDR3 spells CASSPGLAYEQYF. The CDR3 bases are TGTGCCAGCAGTCCCGGACTGGCCTACGAGCAGTACTTC.

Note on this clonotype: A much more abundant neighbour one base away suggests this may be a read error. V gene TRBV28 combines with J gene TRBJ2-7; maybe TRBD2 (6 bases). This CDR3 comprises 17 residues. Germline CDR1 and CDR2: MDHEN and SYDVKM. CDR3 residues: CASSLAGSAGGSYKQYF. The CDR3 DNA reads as TGTGCCAGCAGTTTAGCGGGATCCGCGGGCGGCTCCTACAAGCAGTACTTC.

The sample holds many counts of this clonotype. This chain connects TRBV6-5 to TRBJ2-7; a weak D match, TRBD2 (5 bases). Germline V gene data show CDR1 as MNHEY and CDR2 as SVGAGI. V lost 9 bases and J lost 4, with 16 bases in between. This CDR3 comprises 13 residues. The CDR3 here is CASTGISIYEQYF. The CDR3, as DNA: TGTGCCAGTACCGGGATCTCGATTTACGAGCAGTACTTC.

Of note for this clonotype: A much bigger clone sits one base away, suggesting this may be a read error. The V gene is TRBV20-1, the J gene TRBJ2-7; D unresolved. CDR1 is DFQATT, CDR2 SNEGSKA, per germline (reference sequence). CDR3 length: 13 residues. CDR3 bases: TGCGGCCTGAGGTACAAGGATTCCTACGAGCAGTACTTC. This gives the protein CGLRYKDSYEQYF.

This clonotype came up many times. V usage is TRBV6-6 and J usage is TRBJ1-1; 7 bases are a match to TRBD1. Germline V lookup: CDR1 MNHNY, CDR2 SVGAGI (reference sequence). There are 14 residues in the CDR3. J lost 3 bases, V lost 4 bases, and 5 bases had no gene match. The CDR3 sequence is CASSSDRVYTEAFF. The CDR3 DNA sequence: TGTGCCAGCAGTTCTGACAGGGTGTACACTGAAGCTTTCTTT.

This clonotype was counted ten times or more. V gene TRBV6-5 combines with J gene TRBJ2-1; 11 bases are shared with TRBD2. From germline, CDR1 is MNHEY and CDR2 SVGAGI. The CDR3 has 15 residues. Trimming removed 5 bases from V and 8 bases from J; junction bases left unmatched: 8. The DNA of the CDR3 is TGTGCCAGCAGTCGAACTAGCGGGAGCACTCATGAGCAGTTCTTC. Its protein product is CASSRTSGSTHEQFF.

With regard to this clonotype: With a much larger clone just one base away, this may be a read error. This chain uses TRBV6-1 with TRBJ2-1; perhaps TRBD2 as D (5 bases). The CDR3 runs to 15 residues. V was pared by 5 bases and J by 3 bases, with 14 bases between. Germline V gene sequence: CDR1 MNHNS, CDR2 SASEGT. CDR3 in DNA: TGTGCCAGCAGTTTACAACTAGAGCTCTACAATGAGCAGTTCTTC. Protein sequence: CASSLQLELYNEQFF.

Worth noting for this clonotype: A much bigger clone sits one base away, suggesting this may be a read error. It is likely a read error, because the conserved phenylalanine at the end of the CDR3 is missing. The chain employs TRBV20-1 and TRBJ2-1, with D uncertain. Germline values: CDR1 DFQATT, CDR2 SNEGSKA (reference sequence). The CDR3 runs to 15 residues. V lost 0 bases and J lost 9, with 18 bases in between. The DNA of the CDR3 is TGCAGTGCTAGAGATCGCCCCTTCGAGCGCCCTGAGCAGTTCTCC. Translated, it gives CSARDRPFERPEQFS.

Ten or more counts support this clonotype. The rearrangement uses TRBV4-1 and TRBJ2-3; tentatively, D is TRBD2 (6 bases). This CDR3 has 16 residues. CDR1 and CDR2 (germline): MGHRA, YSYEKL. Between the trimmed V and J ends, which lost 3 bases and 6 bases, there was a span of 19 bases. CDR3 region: CASSHGSAGPADTQYF. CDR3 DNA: TGCGCCAGCAGCCATGGGTCAGCGGGTCCAGCGGATACGCAGTATTTT.

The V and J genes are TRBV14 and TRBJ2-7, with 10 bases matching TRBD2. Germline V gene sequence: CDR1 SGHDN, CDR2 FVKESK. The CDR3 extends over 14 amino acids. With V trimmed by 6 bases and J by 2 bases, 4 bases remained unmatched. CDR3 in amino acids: CASRPAGGPYEQYF. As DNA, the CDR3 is TGTGCCAGCAGGCCAGCGGGAGGGCCCTACGAGCAGTACTTC.

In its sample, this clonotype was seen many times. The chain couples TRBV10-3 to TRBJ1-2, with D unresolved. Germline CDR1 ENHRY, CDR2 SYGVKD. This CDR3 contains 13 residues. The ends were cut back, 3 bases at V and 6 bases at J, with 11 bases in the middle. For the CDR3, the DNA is TGTGCCATCAGTGACGGAGTCTCTAATGGCTACACCTTC. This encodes CAISDGVSNGYTF.

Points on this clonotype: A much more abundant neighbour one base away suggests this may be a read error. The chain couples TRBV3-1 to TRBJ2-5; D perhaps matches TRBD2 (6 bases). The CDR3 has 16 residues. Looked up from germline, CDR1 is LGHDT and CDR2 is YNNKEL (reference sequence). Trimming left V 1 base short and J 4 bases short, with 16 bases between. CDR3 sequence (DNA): TGTGCCAGCAGCCAAGGCTGGGGGAGGTACCGAGAGACCCAGTACTTC. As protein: CASSQGWGRYRETQYF.

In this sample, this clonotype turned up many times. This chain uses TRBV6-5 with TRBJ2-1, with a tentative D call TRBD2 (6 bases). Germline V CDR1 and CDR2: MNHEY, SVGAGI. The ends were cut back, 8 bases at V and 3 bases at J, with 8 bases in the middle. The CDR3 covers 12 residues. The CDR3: CASGLLYNEQFF. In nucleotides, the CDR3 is TGTGCCAGCGGACTACTCTACAATGAGCAGTTCTTC.